A single sample is the source of the 13 T cell receptor beta chains below, sequenced in a study of T cells in Graves' hyperthyroidism and ophthalmopathy. RNA transcripts gave rise to amplified TCR beta CDR3 regions. The TCR CDR3 was amplified in a first-round RT-PCR using the HTBI primer set. TCRdb itself ran the multiplex PCR reads through MiXCR, one entry per CDR3 protein. The table records around 200,000 distinct CDR3 sequences, more than 15% of them present only once. The sample consisted of blood. All receptors derive from a woman aged 50 to 65 with Graves' hyperthyroidism.

There are a few counts of this clonotype. The V and J genes are TRBV20-1 and TRBJ2-3, with 13 bases that match TRBD2. V trimming: 2 bases; J trimming: 6 bases; junction bases outside the gene matches: 11. Germline CDR1 DFQATT, CDR2 SNEGSKA (reference sequence). The CDR3 spans 17 residues. CDR3 nucleotides: TGCAGTGCTAGACCGTACTCCGGGACTAGCGGGGTCGATACGCAGTATTTT. Translation gives CSARPYSGTSGVDTQYF.

This clonotype was detected many times. The rearrangement links TRBV27 to TRBJ2-2; 8 bases fit TRBD2. V was clipped by 5 bases and J by 6 bases; unmatched bases: 5. The CDR3 runs to 14 residues. From germline, CDR1 is MNHEY and CDR2 SMNVEV (reference sequence). This chain's CDR3 is CASSRGGEAGELFF. In nucleotides, the CDR3 is TGTGCCAGCAGTCGGGGGGGAGAGGCCGGGGAGCTGTTTTTT.

Many counts were recorded for this clonotype. V gene TRBV6-2 or TRBV6-3 combines with J gene TRBJ1-1; D may be TRBD1 (6 bases). The CDR3 covers 12 residues. V lost 11 bases and J 0 bases, leaving 10 bases between the germline ends. Germline V gene data show CDR1 as MNHEY and CDR2 as SVGEGT. Here the CDR3 reads CACRDMNTEAFF. In DNA, the CDR3 is TGTGCCTGCCGGGACATGAACACTGAAGCTTTCTTT.

This clonotype was detected many times. The chain carries TRBV20-1 and TRBJ2-2; D possibly uses TRBD1 or TRBD2 (6 bases each). There are 16 residues in the CDR3. Between the trimmed V and J ends, which lost 1 base and 5 bases, there was a span of 17 bases. The germline V gene has CDR1 DFQATT and CDR2 SNEGSKA (reference sequence). The CDR3 here is CSARAVGGARTGELFF. In DNA form, the CDR3 reads TGCAGTGCTAGAGCGGTCGGGGGCGCGAGGACCGGGGAGCTGTTTTTT.

This clonotype has more than one count but fewer than ten. The V call is TRBV7-6, the J call TRBJ2-1; D remains ambiguous. Trimming shortened V by 5 bases and J by 6 bases, and 11 bases separated the two germline ends. Germline V gene sequence: CDR1 SGHVS, CDR2 FNYEAQ. This CDR3 is built from 13 residues. CDR3 nucleotides: TGTGCCAGCAGCCAGACACCATTCAATGAGCAGTTCTTC. It yields the protein CASSQTPFNEQFF. Combining the CDR3 with reference TRBV7-6 and TRBJ2-1 gives the whole variable domain GAGVSQSPRYKVTKRGQDVALRCDPISGHVSLYWYRQALGQGPEFLTYFNYEAQQDKSGLPNDRFSAERPEGSISTLTIQRTEQRDSAMYRCASSQTPFNEQFFGPGTRLTVL.

This clonotype was counted at least ten times. The V and J genes are TRBV7-8 and TRBJ1-2, with a weak D call TRBD1 (5 bases). CDR3 length: 14 residues. Per the germline V gene, CDR1 is SGHVS and CDR2 is FQNEAQ. Trimming shortened V by 2 bases and J by 3 bases, and 10 bases separated the two germline ends. CDR3 DNA: TGTGCCAGCAGCTTACAGGGCGGGGACTATGGCTACACCTTC. The encoded protein is CASSLQGGDYGYTF.

The V call is TRBV6-1, the J call TRBJ2-7, with TRBD2 matching over 9 bases. Germline-derived CDR1 and CDR2 are MNHNS and SASEGT. J lost 2 bases, V lost 11 bases, and 7 bases had no gene match. The CDR3 is 13 amino acids. In DNA, the CDR3 is TGTGCCGGTACAGCGGGGGGTACCTACGAGCAGTACTTC. Protein product: CAGTAGGTYEQYF.

CDR3 sequence reads: CASSLGGLGAVNTEAFF. Written as DNA, the CDR3 is TGTGCCAGCAGCTTAGGGGGATTGGGTGCGGTGAACACTGAAGCTTTCTTT. The chain couples TRBV7-8 to TRBJ1-1; no clear D. The V gene's germline CDR1 is SGHVS and CDR2 FQNEAQ. V gave up 1 base and J gave up 0 bases, with 15 bases separating them. This CDR3 has 17 amino acids.

The rearrangement links TRBV7-9 to TRBJ1-4; 10 nucleotides line up with TRBD1. Germline V gives CDR1 SEHNR, CDR2 FQNEAQ (reference sequence). This CDR3 is 14 amino acids long. The trim removed 5 bases at V and 7 bases at J, leaving 4 bases unmatched. CDR3 region: CASSMTGGREKLFF. The CDR3 DNA sequence: TGTGCCAGCAGCATGACAGGGGGCCGTGAAAAACTGTTTTTT.

This clonotype has just a few counts. The CDR3 nucleotides are TGTGCCAGCAGCTTGGGCCAGGGGAATGGCTACACCTTC. It yields the protein CASSLGQGNGYTF. J is TRBJ1-2 and V is TRBV7-2; D might be TRBD1 (6 bases). CDR3 length: 13 amino acids. Germline V gene data show CDR1 as SGHTA and CDR2 as FQGNSA. The V end was cut by 3 bases, the J end by 6 bases, with 11 bases between.

The CDR3 nucleotides read TGTGCCAACACAGACAGGGACACCGGGGAGCTGTTTTTT. Amino acids: CANTDRDTGELFF. The chain employs TRBV28 and TRBJ2-2, with 7 bases aligning to TRBD1. Losses at the gene ends were 10 bases for V and 3 bases for J; bases not matched to a gene: 5. This CDR3 region has 13 residues. The germline CDR1 and CDR2 sequences are MDHEN and SYDVKM. Looking up the rest from reference TRBV28 and TRBJ2-2 gives the full variable domain: DVKVTQSSRYLVKRTGEKVFLECVQDMDHENMFWYRQDPGLGLRLIYFSYDVKMKEKGDIPEGYSVSREKKERFSLILESASTNQTSMYLCANTDRDTGELFFGEGSRLTVL.

This clonotype was recorded at least ten times. This chain uses TRBV27 with TRBJ2-1, with D maybe TRBD2 (5 bases). This CDR3 contains 16 residues. Germline CDR1 and CDR2: MNHEY and SMNVEV (reference sequence). The V end lost 5 bases, the J end lost 4 bases, and 18 bases lay between the germline ends. The CDR3 here is CASSRKKGVKYNEQFF. Here the CDR3 DNA reads TGTGCCAGCAGTAGGAAGAAGGGAGTGAAATACAATGAGCAGTTCTTC.

This clonotype was seen at least ten times. The chain couples TRBV7-8 to TRBJ1-6, with TRBD1 identical over 7 bases. Trimming at V came to 10 bases and at J to 12 bases, leaving 18 bases not matched to a gene. Germline CDR1 and CDR2: SGHVS and FQNEAQ. CDR3 size: 15 residues. Here the CDR3 DNA reads TGTGCCATCTCAGGCCCGGGACAGTCGGAGGGACCCCTCCACTTT. This gives the protein CAISGPGQSEGPLHF.